This TCR beta chain emerged from a study of blood T cell repertoires in COVID-19. Authors' processing steps: Amplifying reference gene primers gave estimates of nucleated cell counts. Only in-frame clones appear in the TCRdb table, and some are missing; sequencing was by immunoSEQ multiplex PCR. That table gives V, J and clone size, and the DNA gave D and trimming. Of roughly 190,000 clones listed, 88% are singletons. From germline, CDR1 is MDHEN and CDR2 SYDVKM. V dropped 4 bases and J dropped 2; count of bases not matched to a gene: 14. The CDR3 consists of 18 residues. The V gene is TRBV28, the J gene TRBJ2-3; 8 nucleotides match TRBD1. Sequenced material: peripheral blood. The receptor comes from a human donor in a cohort sampled during active COVID-19. CDR3 DNA: TGTGCCAGCAGTTCCATTACCCAATTCAGGGGGCCCACAGATACGCAGTATTTT. Its translation is CASSSITQFRGPTDTQYF.